This passage covers 21 T cell receptor beta chains from one sample sequenced in a study of vaccination and CD4 T cells after COVID-19. The antigens these receptors bind are not known. Cultured CD4+ T cell DNA underwent sequencing with the Oncomine TCR Beta short-read assay. TCRdb ran MiXCR on the PCR reads and lists one entry per CDR3 protein. The sample carries about 12,000 distinct CDR3 sequences, 40% to 50% recorded once. The treatment is: approximately 11-day PBMC culture with coronavirus spike peptide pools or control peptides (ViraFEST assay). Material for sequencing was CD4+ T cells from blood, cultured in vitro. These receptors originate from a human donor who had recovered from COVID-19.

J is TRBJ2-2 and V is TRBV7-8, with D uncertain. Trimming left V 6 bases short and J 3 bases short, with 11 bases between. The V gene's germline CDR1 is SGHVS and CDR2 FQNEAQ. The CDR3 is made up of 14 amino acids. The CDR3 DNA follows: TGTGCCAGCAGACACAGAGACTACACCGGGGAGCTGTTTTTT. Translation gives CASRHRDYTGELFF.

The chain recombines TRBV2 with TRBJ2-7; weak D call: TRBD2 (6 bases). This CDR3 spans 15 amino acids. In germline, CDR1 is SNHLY, CDR2 FYNNEI. V lost 3 bases, J lost 4 bases, and 16 bases lay in between. CDR3 nucleotides: TGTGCCAGCAGTGAGGCTTTAGCGGTAGTGTACGAGCAGTACTTC. It codes for CASSEALAVVYEQYF.

The rearrangement uses TRBV30 and TRBJ2-3; 14 nucleotides agree with TRBD2. This CDR3 spans 16 amino acids. V shed 5 bases, J shed 4 bases, and the junction held 8 bases outside the gene matches. The germline CDR1 and CDR2 sequences are GTSNPN and SVGIG (reference sequence). Here the CDR3 DNA reads TGTGCCTGGCAAGGGACTAGCGGGAGCGGAGCAGATACGCAGTATTTT. Amino acid sequence: CAWQGTSGSGADTQYF.

This chain joins TRBV21-1 and TRBJ1-1; the tabulated D call, TRBD1, remains unverified against the DNA. TRBV21-1 is flagged as a pseudogene. The CDR3 contains 15 residues. The CDR3 region is CASSKVRTGGTEAFF. As DNA, the CDR3 is TGTGCCAGCAGCAAAGTTCGGACAGGGGGCACTGAAGCTTTCTTT.

The chain employs TRBV2 and TRBJ2-3; D may be TRBD2 (6 bases). CDR1 is SNHLY and CDR2 is FYNNEI in the germline V gene. V lost 5 bases and J lost 1, with 13 bases in between. This CDR3 contains 15 residues. CDR3 region: CASSSSGPRTDTQYF. As DNA, the CDR3 is TGTGCCAGCAGTTCAAGCGGGCCTCGCACAGATACGCAGTATTTT.

The chain links TRBV11-2 to TRBJ1-6, with 10 bases that match TRBD1. This CDR3 has 15 amino acids. Germline V gene sequence: CDR1 SGHAT, CDR2 FQNNGV. With 4 bases clipped from V and 6 bases from J, the junction kept 3 bases outside the gene matches. CDR3 in amino acids: CASSSGQGSNSPLHF. For the CDR3, the DNA is TGTGCCAGCAGCTCGGGACAGGGGTCTAATTCACCCCTCCACTTT.

This clonotype was seen a handful of times. The chain employs TRBV7-2 and TRBJ1-5, with D unresolved. Per germline, CDR1 SGHTA and CDR2 FQGNSA. V lost 0 bases to trimming and J lost 3 bases, with 9 bases between them. The CDR3 runs 15 residues. Here the CDR3 DNA reads TGTGCCAGCAGCTTAGCTGTGGGAACCAATCAGCCCCAGCATTTT. Encoded protein: CASSLAVGTNQPQHF.

The V and J genes are TRBV20-1 and TRBJ2-2; D is unclear. Germline CDR1 is DFQATT and CDR2 is SNEGSKA (reference sequence). Trimming cost V 2 bases and J 0 bases, with 10 bases left between them. The CDR3 is 15 amino acids. Written as DNA, the CDR3 is TGCAGTGCTAGATTCTCGACAACGAACACCGGGGAGCTGTTTTTT. Its translation: CSARFSTTNTGELFF.

In this sample, this clonotype turned up once. The chain links TRBV6-5 to TRBJ2-7; 15 bases fit TRBD2. The germline V gene has CDR1 MNHEY and CDR2 SVGAGI. This CDR3 spans 16 amino acids. J was trimmed by 7 bases and V by 4 bases; bases with no gene match: 8. For the CDR3, the DNA is TGTGCCAGCAGTTTCGGGACTAGCGGGAGGCCGTGGGAGCAGTACTTC. Amino acids: CASSFGTSGRPWEQYF.

The chain recombines TRBV12-3 or TRBV12-4 with TRBJ2-1; the D gene is possibly TRBD1 (6 bases). The CDR3 is made up of 14 amino acids. Deletions cut 7 bases from V and 4 bases from J, with 14 bases between. The CDR3 DNA is TGTGCCAGCACCTTGCGGACAGCATACAATGAGCAGTTCTTC. Translating it yields CASTLRTAYNEQFF.

V is TRBV27 and J is TRBJ1-4, with TRBD1 as a possible D gene (6 bases). Germline-derived CDR1 and CDR2 are MNHEY and SMNVEV (reference sequence). The CDR3 is 16 amino acids. Trimming pared 6 bases from V and 3 bases from J, leaving 17 bases between. The CDR3 protein is CASSAKGGWANEKLFF. In DNA, the CDR3 is TGTGCCAGCAGCGCCAAGGGGGGGTGGGCTAATGAAAAACTGTTTTTT.

This clonotype appeared a few times. The V and J genes are TRBV20-1 and TRBJ2-5; the match to TRBD1 covers 12 bases. The junction had 5 bases not matched to a gene; V was cut back by 7 bases and J by 2 bases. Germline CDR1 is DFQATT and CDR2 is SNEGSKA (reference sequence). The CDR3 contains 14 residues. CDR3 nucleotides: TGCAGTGTTGGGGACAGGGGGCTACAAGAGACCCAGTACTTC. It translates to CSVGDRGLQETQYF.

V is TRBV6-1 and J is TRBJ1-5; a weak D match, TRBD1 (5 bases). The germline CDR1 and CDR2 sequences are MNHNS and SASEGT. V lost 5 bases, J lost 6 bases, and 20 bases lay in between. This CDR3 has 16 residues. CDR3 bases: TGTGCCAGCAGTCTAATCCGGGACGGCGGTAGTCAGCCCCAGCATTTT. Translated, it gives CASSLIRDGGSQPQHF.

The chain has TRBV4-2 and TRBJ2-7, with a possible D match to TRBD1 (6 bases). CDR3 length equals 16 residues. V lost 0 bases, J lost 2 bases, and 14 bases lay in between. The V gene's germline CDR1 is LGHNA and CDR2 YNFKEQ. The CDR3 DNA reads as TGTGCCAGCAGCCAAGAACGGGGTAGGGGGACCTACGAGCAGTACTTC. Residues: CASSQERGRGTYEQYF.

This clonotype was detected a few times. This rearrangement joins TRBV20-1 to TRBJ1-2; tentative D call: TRBD1 (5 bases). The V gene's germline CDR1 is DFQATT and CDR2 SNEGSKA (reference sequence). V dropped 6 bases and J dropped 4 bases, with 15 bases sitting between them. The CDR3 contains 13 residues. Written as DNA, the CDR3 is TGCAGTGCGCATGTGGGGGGACTCTATGGCTACACCTTC. Translating it yields CSAHVGGLYGYTF.

This chain uses TRBV11-3 with TRBJ2-3; 9 bases agree with TRBD1. The CDR3 totals 15 residues. V dropped 8 bases and J dropped 2; count of bases not matched to a gene: 8. Germline CDR1 and CDR2: SGHNT and YENEEA. CDR3 sequence: CASGFTGGNTDTQYF. In nucleotides, the CDR3 is TGTGCCAGCGGTTTTACAGGGGGCAACACAGATACGCAGTATTTT.

V and J are TRBV2 and TRBJ1-5; maybe TRBD1 (5 bases). Between the trimmed V and J ends, which lost 7 bases and 7 bases, there was a span of 20 bases. CDR1 is SNHLY and CDR2 is FYNNEI in the germline V gene. The CDR3 totals 15 residues. DNA for the CDR3: TGTGCCAGCATGGGGGAGCGGGCGCGAGGGCAGCCCCAGCATTTT. It is translated as CASMGERARGQPQHF.

V and J are TRBV28 and TRBJ1-2; 9 nucleotides match TRBD1. The junction had 13 bases not matched to a gene; V was cut back by 6 bases and J by 8 bases. Germline CDR1 MDHEN, CDR2 SYDVKM. This CDR3 contains 15 residues. CDR3 DNA: TGTGCCAGCAGAAAACGACAGGGGGGAGGAGGAGGCTACACCTTC. As protein: CASRKRQGGGGGYTF.

This clonotype qualifies as medium-sized. This sequence joins TRBV6-4 and TRBJ2-3; D gene uncertain. This CDR3 is built from 13 residues. Germline V lookup: CDR1 MRHNA, CDR2 SNTAGT. Trimming shortened V by 2 bases and J by 0 bases, and 3 bases separated the two germline ends. DNA for the CDR3: TGTGCCAGCAGTGACGGGAGCACAGATACGCAGTATTTT. It codes for CASSDGSTDTQYF.

The chain links TRBV5-4 to TRBJ1-1; D is uncertain. The CDR3 spans 13 residues. Germline-derived CDR1 and CDR2 are SGHNT and YYREEE (reference sequence). Between the trimmed V and J ends, which lost 1 base and 5 bases, there was a span of 9 bases. For the CDR3, the DNA is TGTGCCAGCAGCTTGCAAGGCCAGACTGAAGCTTTCTTT. It translates to CASSLQGQTEAFF.

The sample holds one count of this clonotype. Here the CDR3 reads CASSVGYSTSLGAKNIQYF. DNA of the CDR3: TGTGCCAGCAGTGTCGGATATTCCACATCCCTGGGGGCCAAAAACATTCAGTACTTC. The rearrangement uses TRBV6-4 and TRBJ2-4; no firm D call. Between the trimmed V and J ends, which lost 4 bases and 1 base, there was a span of 23 bases. CDR3 length: 19 residues. CDR1 is MRHNA and CDR2 is SNTAGT in the germline V gene.